This TCR beta chain stems from a study of blood T cell repertoires in COVID-19. J gave up 6 bases and V 4 bases, and 4 bases lay outside the gene matches. There are 14 residues in the CDR3. CDR1 and CDR2 (germline): GTSNPN, SVGIG (reference sequence). The table came from immunoSEQ multiplex PCR; TCRdb's copy has only in-frame clones and leaves some out. The data hold roughly 190,000 clones, with roughly four fifths observed a single time. This rearrangement joins TRBV30 to TRBJ1-6; 9 bases align to TRBD1. The sequenced sample was peripheral blood. The TCR was taken from a woman aged 40 to 55 with COVID-19, enrolled during active disease. The DNA of the CDR3 is TGTGCCTGGATATCGACAGGGGGTAATTCACCCCTCCACTTT. Protein: CAWISTGGNSPLHF.